The rows below give T cell receptor beta chains drawn from one sample of a study of T cell clonotyping in hematopoietic cell transplantation. Sequenced by immunoSEQ multiplex PCR; TCRdb stores in-frame clones only, minus some. The sample has approximately 12,000 clones; about 72% are singletons. The starting material was peripheral blood mononuclear cells, obtained 180 days after allogeneic stem cell transplant. The receptor source for this set is a male patient between 55 and 70 years old who had an allogeneic stem cell transplant from an unrelated donor, so the T cells may come from the graft donor. Some clones in this sample may be carry-over from other donors' samples. Both conserved end residues are part of each CDR3. A D gene is named only where the DNA matches it firmly. Only some rows state a clone size, as once, few, many or a class for expanded clones.

TRBV6-1,NA,TRBJ2-6,TRBD1,TGTGCCAGCAGTGATGGACAGGGAGGCGGAGGGGCCTCTGGGGCCAACGTCCTGACTTTC,CASSDGQGGGGASGANVLTF
TRBV4-1,NA,TRBJ1-4,NA,TGCGCCAGCAGCCAAGTGGGGACGGGAAATGAAAAACTGTTTTTT,CASSQVGTGNEKLFF
TRBV6-5,NA,TRBJ2-7,NA,TGTGCCAGCAGTTACTCAGGGGGGGGGTCCGAGCAGTACTTC,CASSYSGGGSEQYF
TRBV25-1,NA,TRBJ2-7,TRBD1,TGTGCCAGCAGTGAATATCCGGGACAGGGGGCATCCGAGCAGTACTTC,CASSEYPGQGASEQYF
TRBV5-8,NA,TRBJ1-2,NA,TGTGCCAGCAGCTTTACAGGGATCTATGGCTACACCTTC,CASSFTGIYGYTF
TRBV6-5,once,TRBJ2-2,NA,TGTGCCAGCAGTTACTCAGGGGGGGTCGACACCGGGGAGCTGTTTTTT,CASSYSGGVDTGELFF
TRBV30,NA,TRBJ2-7,NA,TGTGCCTGGAGTAGGGACCCAGGGTCCTACGAGCAGTACTTC,CAWSRDPGSYEQYF
TRBV9,NA,TRBJ1-4,TRBD1,TGTGCCAGCAGCGTAGATGGGACAGGGGGTGAAAAACTGTTTTTT,CASSVDGTGGEKLFF
TRBV6-1,NA,TRBJ1-1,NA,TGTGCCAGCAGTGAAGTGGCGGTCGGGGTTGAAGCTTTCTTT,CASSEVAVGVEAFF
TRBV2,NA,TRBJ1-1,NA,TGTGCCACTTCCCCGGGTCCTGAAGCTTTCTTT,CATSPGPEAFF
TRBV19,NA,TRBJ1-1,NA,TGTGCCAGTAGTAAGCTACAGCTAAACACTGAAGCTTTCTTT,CASSKLQLNTEAFF
TRBV4-1,once,TRBJ1-5,TRBD1,TGCGCCAGCAGCCATCACCAGGGGGGAGATCAGCCCCAGCATTTT,CASSHHQGGDQPQHF
TRBV6-1,NA,TRBJ2-7,NA,TGTGCCATCAGTGACCCTAGTCACAGGGACGAGCAGTACTTC,CAISDPSHRDEQYF
TRBV15,NA,TRBJ1-6,TRBD1,TGTGCCACCAGCAGAGATCTTTTGGACAGGGATAATTCACCCCTCCACTTT,CATSRDLLDRDNSPLHF
TRBV7-9,NA,TRBJ2-7,NA,TGTGCCAGCAGCCCCCCCGTGCAGCGACAATACGAGCAGTACTTC,CASSPPVQRQYEQYF
TRBV29-1,medium-sized,TRBJ1-2,NA,TGCAGCGTTGAAGGCTATGGCTACACCTTC,CSVEGYGYTF
TRBV29-1,NA,TRBJ2-2,TRBD2,TGCAGCGTCCCGGGGGGGACGAACACCGGGGAGCTGTTTTTT,CSVPGGTNTGELFF
TRBV27,NA,TRBJ1-2,TRBD1,TGTGCCAGCAGATATTCAGGGGGCCCGATCTATGGCTACACCTTC,CASRYSGGPIYGYTF
TRBV10-3,few,TRBJ2-7,NA,TGTGCCATCAGCGGACCCTACGAGCAGTACTTC,CAISGPYEQYF
TRBV2,few,TRBJ2-7,NA,TGTGCCGTCACCGGGACTGATTCCTACGAGCAGTACTTC,CAVTGTDSYEQYF
TRBV5-8,NA,TRBJ2-5,NA,TGTGCCAGCAGCTTTCGACGCACCTTCGGGCAGCAGTACTTC,CASSFRRTFGQQYF
TRBV9,NA,TRBJ1-2,NA,TGTGCCAGCAGCGAAGGCTCCACCTCGATAAGGAACTATGGCTACACCTTC,CASSEGSTSIRNYGYTF
TRBV11-2,NA,TRBJ2-3,NA,TGTGCCAGCAGCCGAGGTGGGGACGGGAATACGCAGTATTTT,CASSRGGDGNTQYF
TRBV19,NA,TRBJ2-7,TRBD1,TGTGCCACAAGGACAGGGGAAACCTACGAGCAGTACTTC,CATRTGETYEQYF
TRBV11-1,NA,TRBJ2-7,NA,TGTGCCAGCGGCCCCATGCGGATCTCCTACGAGCAGTACTTC,CASGPMRISYEQYF
TRBV23-1,NA,TRBJ1-3,NA,TGCGCCAGCAGTCAGGGTACTAATGGAAACACCATATATTTT,CASSQGTNGNTIYF
TRBV5-6,NA,TRBJ2-7,NA,TGTGCCAGCAGCTTGGACCCATCCGGCTACGAGCAGTACTTC,CASSLDPSGYEQYF
TRBV29-1,NA,TRBJ1-1,TRBD1,TGCAGCGTTGAATTGGGACAGGGAGTAGCTTTCTTT,CSVELGQGVAFF
TRBV9,NA,TRBJ2-4,NA,TGTGCCAGCAGCCCCTCCGGAGTAGGGCGGAACATTCAGTACTTC,CASSPSGVGRNIQYF
TRBV27,NA,TRBJ1-2,NA,TGTGCCAGCAGTTGGGAGGGGGATCCTAGGTATGGCTACACCTTC,CASSWEGDPRYGYTF
TRBV28,few,TRBJ2-1,NA,TGTGCCAGCAGTCGAGGCAGCGGCCCCGGCCAAGGGGATGAGCAGTTCTTC,CASSRGSGPGQGDEQFF
TRBV30,NA,TRBJ2-1,TRBD2,TGTGCCTGGAGTAACGGGGCTAGCGGTCGAAAGCAGTTCTTC,CAWSNGASGRKQFF
TRBV5-6,NA,TRBJ2-7,TRBD1,TGTGCCAGCAGCTTGGGGACAGGGGTTAGGGAGCAGTACTTC,CASSLGTGVREQYF
TRBV29-1,NA,TRBJ1-4,NA,TGCAGCGCAACGCGGGGGGGTGGTACTGCAACTAATGAAAAACTGTTTTTT,CSATRGGGTATNEKLFF
TRBV29-1,NA,TRBJ1-4,TRBD1,TGCAGCGTGGCCAAAGGCTCGGACAGGGGTTTAGAAAAACTGTTTTTT,CSVAKGSDRGLEKLFF
TRBV5-1,few,TRBJ2-3,NA,TGCGCCAGCAGCACTACAGGGCTCCCCACAGATACGCAGTATTTT,CASSTTGLPTDTQYF
TRBV15,NA,TRBJ2-1,NA,TGTGCCACCAGCAGAGATCTATCCGGGTCCCCGGAAGATCATGAGCAGTTCTTC,CATSRDLSGSPEDHEQFF
TRBV6-7,NA,TRBJ1-4,NA,TGTGCCAGCAGTTACGCAAGGGGCAGGGACGAGTTGTATGAAAAACTGTTTTTT,CASSYARGRDELYEKLFF
TRBV30,NA,TRBJ1-4,TRBD1,TGTGCCTGGAACACAGGGGGCCACGGTGAAAAACTGTTTTTT,CAWNTGGHGEKLFF
TRBV9,few,TRBJ1-2,NA,TGTGCCAGCAGCGTAACACAGAACTATGGCTACACCTTC,CASSVTQNYGYTF
TRBV25-1,NA,TRBJ1-6,NA,TGTGCCAGCAGTGAAACGAGGGACTCCACCCTCCACTTT,CASSETRDSTLHF
TRBV14,NA,TRBJ2-1,NA,TGTGCCAGCAGCCGGGCAGAGCACAATGAGCAGTTCTTC,CASSRAEHNEQFF
TRBV5-1,NA,TRBJ2-7,TRBD1,TGCGCCAGCAGCTCAGGACAGGCCTCCTACGAGCAGTACTTC,CASSSGQASYEQYF
TRBV5-1,NA,TRBJ2-5,TRBD2,TGCGCCAGCAGCAATGAAGGAGCGGGAGTGTACGGAGAGACCCAGTACTTC,CASSNEGAGVYGETQYF
TRBV6-1,NA,TRBJ1-1,NA,TGTGCCAGCAGGGACGGACTCAGGAACACTGAAGCTTTCTTT,CASRDGLRNTEAFF
TRBV10-3,NA,TRBJ1-1,NA,TGTGCCATCAGTTTTGGGGAGGACACTGAAGCTTTCTTT,CAISFGEDTEAFF
TRBV6-5,few,TRBJ1-6,NA,TGTGCCAGCAGTTCGCAGGGGTTAGATAATTCACCCCTCCACTTT,CASSSQGLDNSPLHF
TRBV27,few,TRBJ2-7,TRBD1,TGTGCCAGCAGCTCACTACCGGGACAGGCCTACGAGCAGTACTTC,CASSSLPGQAYEQYF
TRBV5-6,few,TRBJ2-7,NA,TGTGCCAGCAGCGTGCGTTACGAGCAGTACTTC,CASSVRYEQYF
TRBV10-3,NA,TRBJ1-2,TRBD1,TGTGCCACCGCGAAGCCTGGGACAGGGGACTATGGCTACACCTTC,CATAKPGTGDYGYTF
TRBV11-2,NA,TRBJ2-1,TRBD2,TGTGCCAGCTTGCGACTAGCGGGCTCTAATGAGCAGTTCTTC,CASLRLAGSNEQFF
TRBV7-8,few,TRBJ1-1,NA,TGTGCCAGCAACCCAACGGGGGGGAACACTGAAGCTTTCTTT,CASNPTGGNTEAFF
TRBV5-1,NA,TRBJ1-1,NA,TGCGCCAGCAGCTCTCAAGGACAATCTGGAAACACTGAAGCTTTCTTT,CASSSQGQSGNTEAFF
TRBV28,NA,TRBJ1-5,TRBD1,TGTGCCAGCAGCTATGGGACGACAGGGGGCTACAATCAGCCCCAGCATTTT,CASSYGTTGGYNQPQHF